This passage covers 2 T cell receptor beta chains from one sample sequenced in a study of T cell responses to AZD1222 COVID-19 vaccine. Measured with immunoSEQ multiplex PCR; TCRdb has only the in-frame clones, and not every one. This table holds about 92,000 clones, 70% to 90% found once. The sample was peripheral blood, taken on day 0 of AZD1222 vaccination. Source of these receptors: an adult in good health.

The V call is TRBV5-1, the J call TRBJ1-3; tentatively, D is TRBD1 (5 bases). The V gene's germline CDR1 is SGHRS and CDR2 YFSETQ. This CDR3 comprises 15 residues. The V and J ends lost 0 bases and 4 bases respectively, with 11 bases between them. CDR3 region: CASSLEGREGNTIYF. The CDR3 region has the DNA TGCGCCAGCAGCTTGGAAGGCAGGGAAGGAAACACCATATATTTT.

The chain has TRBV30 and TRBJ1-1, with unresolved D. CDR3 length: 12 residues. Germline values: CDR1 GTSNPN, CDR2 SVGIG (reference sequence). V shed 7 bases and J shed 1 base, with 10 bases lying between them. In nucleotides, the CDR3 is TGTGCCTTGGATTCTGGGAACACTGAAGCTTTCTTT. Its protein product is CALDSGNTEAFF.